The following is a T cell receptor (beta chain) sequence with its context. Antigen: not known. Unique molecular identifiers tagged individual cDNA molecules. TCRdb independently ran MiXCR on the 5' RACE reads; one entry per CDR3 protein. Altogether roughly 80,000 distinct CDR3 sequences are present, over 8.5% being singletons, with the ten largest covering approximately 4.8%. Trimming left V 3 bases short and J 5 bases short, with 14 bases between. There are 13 residues in the CDR3. The V gene's germline CDR1 is DFQATT and CDR2 SNEGSKA (reference sequence). The entry originates in a study of early T cells in non-severe SARS-CoV-2 infection. Study-level background: The input, bulk RNA from unsorted whole blood, was sequenced, and chains were unpaired.

Points from the study as a whole: Sequences matched to VDJdb favored anti-spike CD8 responses, while private and CD4 specificities were missed.

Input material: whole blood. This chain uses TRBV20-1 with TRBJ2-7; D possibly uses TRBD1 or TRBD2 (6 bases each). This TCR came from an adult who was a healthcare worker with PCR-confirmed SARS-CoV-2 infection or an uninfected control (not recorded which). CDR3 bases: TGCAGTGCTAGCCGGGGGCGCAGGCACGAGCAGTACTTC. Encoded protein: CSASRGRRHEQYF.